These T cell receptor beta chains were read from a single sample in a study of STAT5B mutations in CD4+ large granular lymphocyte leukemia. Libraries were prepared by immunoSEQ multiplex PCR; TCRdb keeps only in-frame clonotypes and omits some of them. The sample records 20,000 to 25,000 clones, 65% to 80% being singletons. The sample was CD4+ T cells from blood buffy coats. Receptors originate from a human donor in good health. The conserved cysteine and the conserved F or W are not part of the CDR3 here. Each record gives: V gene, J gene, CDR3 protein.

v_gene: TRBV9
j_gene: TRBJ2-5
CDR3aa: ASSVGPAGGHETQY

v_gene: TRBV7-2
j_gene: TRBJ2-4
CDR3aa: ASSFQDKKGNIQY

v_gene: TRBV7-9
j_gene: TRBJ2-3
CDR3aa: ASSLKKLAGGGDTQY

v_gene: TRBV19
j_gene: TRBJ1-4
CDR3aa: ASSIVGTGRIGVRVF

v_gene: TRBV29-1
j_gene: TRBJ2-3
CDR3aa: SVTGGLAGPTDTQY

v_gene: TRBV19
j_gene: TRBJ1-1
CDR3aa: ASSIARGVEAF

v_gene: TRBV25-1
j_gene: TRBJ2-7
CDR3aa: ASSASGTGSYEQY

v_gene: TRBV10-3
j_gene: TRBJ2-3
CDR3aa: AISGGRSTDTQY

v_gene: TRBV7-2
j_gene: TRBJ1-5
CDR3aa: ASSFNGGGNQPQH

v_gene: TRBV11-3
j_gene: TRBJ1-2
CDR3aa: ASSPGMGGYT

v_gene: TRBV6-1
j_gene: TRBJ2-2
CDR3aa: ASGTGGRSTGELF

v_gene: TRBV6-1
j_gene: TRBJ2-7
CDR3aa: ASSEVQQGSYEQY

v_gene: TRBV10-3
j_gene: TRBJ2-3
CDR3aa: AISEGIGGLSTDTQY

v_gene: TRBV27
j_gene: TRBJ2-7
CDR3aa: ASSLGRTYEQY

v_gene: TRBV28
j_gene: TRBJ1-1
CDR3aa: ASRYRNTEAF

v_gene: TRBV5-6
j_gene: TRBJ1-5
CDR3aa: ASSPDRGQSNQPQH

v_gene: TRBV4-2
j_gene: TRBJ1-1
CDR3aa: ASSQEADRATEAF

v_gene: TRBV6-5
j_gene: TRBJ2-7
CDR3aa: ASSYYRSSYEQY

v_gene: TRBV19
j_gene: TRBJ2-3
CDR3aa: ASAPVAVDTDTQY

v_gene: TRBV11-2
j_gene: TRBJ2-5
CDR3aa: ASSLRQAGSGETQY

v_gene: TRBV7-2
j_gene: TRBJ2-1
CDR3aa: ASSLSGGIYNEQF

v_gene: TRBV6-5
j_gene: TRBJ2-7
CDR3aa: ASSYGPDIQY

v_gene: TRBV7-8
j_gene: TRBJ2-7
CDR3aa: ASSEPGQGAYEQY

v_gene: TRBV6-1
j_gene: TRBJ2-4
CDR3aa: ASSEAGARVTQNIQY

v_gene: TRBV11-1
j_gene: TRBJ1-1
CDR3aa: ASSFSRTEAF

v_gene: TRBV6-1
j_gene: TRBJ1-4
CDR3aa: ASSEGKEKLF

v_gene: TRBV30
j_gene: TRBJ1-1
CDR3aa: AWTQGPDTEAF

v_gene: TRBV11-3
j_gene: TRBJ2-5
CDR3aa: ASSREGAIQETQY

v_gene: TRBV29-1
j_gene: TRBJ2-3
CDR3aa: SVKRPGTSGTDTQY

v_gene: TRBV11-1
j_gene: TRBJ2-2
CDR3aa: ASSDRWFQGAGELF

v_gene: TRBV28
j_gene: TRBJ1-1
CDR3aa: ASSLKGRTEAF

v_gene: TRBV11-2
j_gene: TRBJ2-7
CDR3aa: ASSLYRESYEQY

v_gene: TRBV5-1
j_gene: TRBJ1-4
CDR3aa: ASSKGQEATNEKLF

v_gene: TRBV5-6
j_gene: TRBJ2-5
CDR3aa: ASSADRGPGETQY

v_gene: TRBV2
j_gene: TRBJ1-4
CDR3aa: ASSDGSKREKLF

v_gene: TRBV2
j_gene: TRBJ1-5
CDR3aa: ASRTDSNQPQH

v_gene: TRBV16
j_gene: TRBJ2-1
CDR3aa: ASSPAGGYQGNEQF

v_gene: TRBV7-3
j_gene: TRBJ2-1
CDR3aa: ASSHTRSSEQF

v_gene: TRBV2
j_gene: TRBJ2-7
CDR3aa: ASRFGLAGGGEQY

v_gene: TRBV6-5
j_gene: TRBJ1-2
CDR3aa: ASSLQTGAPYGYT

v_gene: TRBV14
j_gene: TRBJ2-2
CDR3aa: ASSQKVLTGELF

v_gene: TRBV5-6
j_gene: TRBJ2-5
CDR3aa: ASSFDRGAETQY

v_gene: TRBV9
j_gene: TRBJ2-7
CDR3aa: ASSVLLAGAREQY

v_gene: TRBV6-5
j_gene: TRBJ1-2
CDR3aa: ASSLGGSDYGYT

v_gene: TRBV7-3
j_gene: TRBJ2-1
CDR3aa: ASSLVGGRDEQF

v_gene: TRBV20-1
j_gene: TRBJ2-1
CDR3aa: SAERDEQF

v_gene: TRBV9
j_gene: TRBJ2-3
CDR3aa: ASSVVDSVDTQY

v_gene: TRBV15
j_gene: .
CDR3aa: ATSRGEAGGSSYEQY

v_gene: TRBV7-2
j_gene: TRBJ2-5
CDR3aa: ASSPRGLVGGVGTQY

v_gene: TRBV23-1
j_gene: TRBJ2-2
CDR3aa: ASSQQHRDRNTGELF

v_gene: TRBV5-4
j_gene: TRBJ1-2
CDR3aa: ASSLNERGYT